The 23 T cell receptor beta chains in this list originate from one sample, sequenced in a study of siplizumab effects on memory and regulatory T cells (dated by TCRdb to between 2018 and 2020). The library was produced with the immunoSEQ multiplex PCR assay. TCRdb limited this immuneACCESS table to in-frame rearrangements with V and J called. A share of clones is missing; checked studies link under half to unresolved V genes, and the rest is unexplained. The sample data list approximately 91,000 clones, and around 95% of these were observed just once. The ten largest clonotypes hold approximately 17% of the sample. Sequencing input: CD8+ T cells sorted from blood. The receptors were gathered from a human donor in good health.

The J gene is TRBJ2-7, the V gene TRBV19; 11 bases match TRBD2. The V segment lost 5 bases and the J segment 3 bases; nucleotides outside the gene matches: 9. Per the germline V gene, CDR1 is LNHDA and CDR2 is SQIVND (reference sequence). This CDR3 has 16 amino acids. The CDR3, as DNA: TGTGCCAGTAGTGAAAATCTAGCGGGAGGTCGCTACGAGCAGTACTTC. It yields the protein CASSENLAGGRYEQYF.

The chain carries TRBV12-5 and TRBJ2-7; weak D call: TRBD1 (6 bases). CDR1 is LGHNT and CDR2 is FRNRAP in the germline V gene. Trimming left V 7 bases short and J 3 bases short, with 16 bases between. The CDR3 contains 14 residues. For the CDR3, the DNA is TGTGCTAGTGCCTTGACAGGAACGGTCTACGAGCAGTACTTC. As protein: CASALTGTVYEQYF.

The V gene is TRBV30, the J gene TRBJ2-7; TRBD1 might be the D (5 bases). The germline V and J ends were trimmed by 3 bases and 6 bases, with 15 bases remaining between them. From germline, CDR1 is GTSNPN and CDR2 SVGIG (reference sequence). The CDR3 has 13 amino acids. The CDR3 loop reads CAWSPEGVGEQYF. In nucleotides, the CDR3 is TGTGCCTGGAGCCCCGAAGGGGTCGGCGAGCAGTACTTC.

The chain joins TRBV27 to TRBJ1-1; a weak D match, TRBD1 (6 bases). V was cut by 10 bases and J by 4 bases, with 10 bases left in between. There are 11 residues in the CDR3. Germline V gene data show CDR1 as MNHEY and CDR2 as SMNVEV (reference sequence). CDR3: CATRGSTEAFF. The DNA for the CDR3 is TGTGCCACGAGGGGGAGCACTGAAGCTTTCTTT.

CDR3 coding DNA: TGTGCCAGCAGTTACAGGGGGCGTTGGGGCGAGCAGTACTTC. Amino acid sequence: CASSYRGRWGEQYF. The chain has TRBV28 and TRBJ2-5; 9 nucleotides agree with TRBD1. The end of the DNA is better explained by TRBJ2-7, so the J call may be wrong. The V gene's germline CDR1 is MDHEN and CDR2 SYDVKM. CDR3 length: 14 residues.

This clone has just one count. V usage is TRBV2 and J usage is TRBJ1-1; D not resolved. Per germline, CDR1 SNHLY and CDR2 FYNNEI. The CDR3 runs 13 residues. Trimming removed 6 bases from V and 0 bases from J, with 8 bases in between. This chain's CDR3 is CASRNRLNTEAFF. CDR3 coding DNA: TGTGCCAGCAGGAACAGATTGAACACTGAAGCTTTCTTT.

J is TRBJ2-5 and V is TRBV11-1; D possibly corresponds to TRBD2 (6 bases). The CDR3 is 15 amino acids. The germline V gene has CDR1 SGHAT and CDR2 FQDESV (reference sequence). Between the trimmed V and J ends, which lost 2 bases and 1 base, there was a span of 11 bases. CDR3 coding DNA: TGTGCCAGCAGCTTAAGGTGGGGGGTCCAAGAGACCCAGTACTTC. Protein sequence: CASSLRWGVQETQYF.

The chain carries TRBV28 and TRBJ2-5; possibly TRBD1 or TRBD2 for D (5 bases each). Germline V gene data show CDR1 as MDHEN and CDR2 as SYDVKM. The CDR3 totals 13 residues. Deletions cut 3 bases from V and 5 bases from J, with 10 bases between. The chain's CDR3 is CASSFRGVETQYF. DNA of the CDR3: TGTGCCAGCAGTTTTAGAGGGGTGGAGACCCAGTACTTC.

V gene TRBV10-3 combines with J gene TRBJ2-1, with D possibly called TRBD1 or TRBD2 (6 bases each). The V gene lost 7 bases and the J gene lost 0 bases, with 22 bases spanning the gap. The CDR3 contains 18 residues. Germline V CDR1 and CDR2: ENHRY, SYGVKD. DNA for the CDR3: TGTGCCATCAATTCGGACAGAGGCCGGGAGAGCTCCTACAATGAGCAGTTCTTC. Protein product: CAINSDRGRESSYNEQFF.

This clone rates as medium-sized. The chain recombines TRBV25-1 with TRBJ1-2; no firm D call. V gave up 5 bases and J gave up 6 bases, with 4 bases separating them. This CDR3 comprises 10 residues. Germline V lookup: CDR1 MGHDK, CDR2 SYGVNS. The CDR3 region is CASSFNGYTF. CDR3 coding DNA: TGTGCCAGCAGTTTCAATGGCTACACCTTC.

The chain recombines TRBV4-1 with TRBJ1-2, with D possibly being TRBD1 (6 bases). The CDR3 length is 15 residues. V lost 1 base and J 5 bases, leaving 14 bases between the germline ends. CDR1 is MGHRA and CDR2 is YSYEKL in the germline V gene. CDR3 sequence: CASSQGPGESYGYTF. The CDR3 region has the DNA TGCGCCAGCAGCCAAGGGCCAGGGGAGAGTTATGGCTACACCTTC.

The chain recombines TRBV27 with TRBJ2-3; 9 bases are shared with TRBD2. CDR1 is MNHEY, CDR2 SMNVEV, per germline (reference sequence). This CDR3 comprises 17 residues. The ends lost 6 bases at V and 0 bases at J; junction bases unmatched: 10. CDR3 sequence: CASRRDSSGMSTDTQYF. CDR3 sequence (DNA): TGTGCCAGCAGGAGAGACTCTAGCGGGATGAGCACAGATACGCAGTATTTT.

This clone was picked up one time. The CDR3 nucleotides are TGTGCCAGCAGCTTATTGCGGCCCGGGACAGGGGAATCCTACAATGAGCAGTTCTTC. This translates into CASSLLRPGTGESYNEQFF. The chain combines TRBV7-6 with TRBJ2-1; 10 bases are shared with TRBD1. J gave up 1 base and V 2 bases, and 11 bases lay outside the gene matches. CDR3 size: 19 residues. Per the germline V gene, CDR1 is SGHVS and CDR2 is FNYEAQ.

The rearrangement links TRBV28 to TRBJ2-1; D not certain. V gave up 3 bases and J gave up 7 bases, with 10 bases separating them. The CDR3 has 13 amino acids. CDR1 is MDHEN and CDR2 is SYDVKM in the germline V gene. As DNA, the CDR3 is TGTGCCAGCAGTTTCGAGGAGTTGAATGAGCAGTTCTTC. Protein product: CASSFEELNEQFF. Full variable domain (remainder filled in from reference TRBV28 and TRBJ2-1): DVKVTQSSRYLVKRTGEKVFLECVQDMDHENMFWYRQDPGLGLRLIYFSYDVKMKEKGDIPEGYSVSREKKERFSLILESASTNQTSMYLCASSFEELNEQFFGPGTRLTVL.

This clone showed up just a few times. The V and J genes are TRBV4-2 and TRBJ2-7; 11 bases line up with TRBD2. Germline V gives CDR1 LGHNA, CDR2 YNFKEQ. The CDR3 contains 15 residues. V dropped 5 bases and J dropped 2; count of bases not matched to a gene: 5. The chain's CDR3 is CASSTGTSGAYEQYF. DNA of the CDR3: TGTGCCAGCAGCACTGGGACTAGCGGTGCCTACGAGCAGTACTTC.

This chain joins TRBV6-5 and TRBJ1-1, with D possibly TRBD1 on 6 matching bases. CDR3 length equals 14 residues. CDR1 and CDR2 (germline): MNHEY, SVGAGI. Trimming cost V 11 bases and J 3 bases, with 19 bases left between them. The CDR3 region is CAVQYRTGYTEAFF. CDR3 nucleotide sequence: TGTGCCGTCCAGTACCGAACAGGGTACACTGAAGCTTTCTTT.

The CDR3 is CASSVGGLAGGGPYNEQFF. CDR3 DNA sequence: TGTGCCAGCAGCGTAGGGGGACTAGCGGGAGGGGGACCCTACAATGAGCAGTTCTTC. This chain uses TRBV9 with TRBJ2-1; TRBD2 matches at 16 bases. Germline V gene sequence: CDR1 SGDLS, CDR2 YYNGEE. The CDR3 length is 19 residues. The junction had 5 bases not matched to a gene; V was cut back by 0 bases and J by 2 bases.

J is TRBJ2-7 and V is TRBV28; TRBD1 matches 10 bases. Per germline, CDR1 MDHEN and CDR2 SYDVKM. This CDR3 spans 15 amino acids. V dropped 7 bases and J dropped 2; count of bases not matched to a gene: 8. CDR3 sequence reads: CASTEVGQGAYEQYF. The CDR3 DNA is TGTGCCAGCACCGAGGTAGGACAGGGGGCCTACGAGCAGTACTTC.

This chain links TRBV5-6 with TRBJ2-1, with D perhaps matching TRBD2 (6 bases). Germline loops: CDR1 SGHDT, CDR2 YYEEEE. Deletions cut 7 bases from V and 1 base from J, with 12 bases between. The CDR3 is 14 amino acids. The CDR3 protein is CASAGGTSYNEQFF. Here the CDR3 DNA reads TGTGCCAGCGCTGGGGGGACTTCCTACAATGAGCAGTTCTTC.

This chain connects TRBV30 to TRBJ1-2; a possible D gene is TRBD1 (6 bases). The V and J ends lost 0 bases and 6 bases respectively, with 11 bases between them. In germline, CDR1 is GTSNPN, CDR2 SVGIG (reference sequence). The CDR3 runs 13 residues. This CDR3 is CAWSVWGANGYTF. CDR3 coding DNA: TGTGCCTGGAGTGTATGGGGGGCGAATGGCTACACCTTC. Full variable domain (missing parts from reference TRBV30 and TRBJ1-2): SQTIHQWPATLVQPVGSPLSLECTVEGTSNPNLYWYRQAAGRGLQLLFYSVGIGQISSEVPQNLSASRPQDRQFILSSKKLLLSDSGFYLCAWSVWGANGYTFGSGTRLTVV.

V is TRBV6-5 and J is TRBJ2-1; 11 nucleotides align to TRBD2. The CDR3 sequence is 14 residues long. Germline V CDR1 and CDR2: MNHEY, SVGAGI. The V and J ends lost 6 bases and 8 bases, in that order; junction bases with no gene match: 6. In DNA form, the CDR3 reads TGTGCCAGCAGAATAGCGGGAGGGTTCGATGAGCAGTTCTTC. Translated, it gives CASRIAGGFDEQFF.

The rearrangement uses TRBV27 and TRBJ2-7, with 11 bases aligning to TRBD2. Germline V gene data show CDR1 as MNHEY and CDR2 as SMNVEV (reference sequence). This CDR3 has 13 amino acids. The trim removed 5 bases at V and 6 bases at J, leaving 3 bases unmatched. DNA of the CDR3: TGTGCCAGCAGTCTAACTAGCGGGGGCGAGCAGTACTTC. Amino acid sequence: CASSLTSGGEQYF.

The chain recombines TRBV5-4 with TRBJ2-1; maybe TRBD2 (5 bases). The CDR3 totals 14 residues. In germline, CDR1 is SGHNT, CDR2 YYREEE (reference sequence). With 2 bases removed from V and 7 bases from J, the gap between germline ends came to 13 bases. The CDR3, as DNA: TGTGCCAGCAGCTTTTTAGGACTCCTAAATGAGCAGTTCTTC. This gives the protein CASSFLGLLNEQFF.